The 28 T cell receptor beta chains below come from one sample, sequenced in a study of T-cell reconstitution after alpha-beta-depleted transplantation in children. The TCRbeta library incorporated unique molecular identifiers. TCRdb fed the PCR reads into MiXCR, producing one record per CDR3 protein. The table shows 200,000 to 250,000 distinct CDR3 sequences, with more than 20% occurring only once. Specimen: PBMCs, mostly from graft donor cells, collected 360 days after TCRalphabeta/CD19-depleted stem cell transplant. These TCRs come from a female patient aged 2-15 years who had a stem cell transplant for congenital amegakaryocytic thrombocytopenia, so the T cells may come from the graft donor.

The gene calls are TRBV20-1 and TRBJ2-1; no clear D. CDR3 length equals 14 residues. Looked up from germline, CDR1 is DFQATT and CDR2 is SNEGSKA (reference sequence). V lost 5 bases and J lost 8, with 19 bases in between. In DNA form, the CDR3 reads TGCAGTGCTCCGAAGGGATTGGATCGGGATGAGCAGTTCTTC. This sequence encodes CSAPKGLDRDEQFF.

This clonotype has only a few counts. CDR3 DNA: TGTGCCAGCAGCGTCTTCCCTTCCGCTACCTACGAGCAGTACTTC. It translates to CASSVFPSATYEQYF. The chain couples TRBV9 to TRBJ2-7, with D unclear. Per the germline V gene, CDR1 is SGDLS and CDR2 is YYNGEE. CDR3 length: 15 residues. Trimming pared 2 bases from V and 2 bases from J, leaving 14 bases between.

This clonotype came up many times. This chain joins TRBV7-2 and TRBJ2-1; 10 positions agree with TRBD2. Trimming at V came to 4 bases and at J to 5 bases, leaving 14 bases not matched to a gene. CDR3 length: 18 residues. Germline loops: CDR1 SGHTA, CDR2 FQGNSA. CDR3 coding DNA: TGTGCCAGCAGCTACCTGGGGCTAGCGGGAGCGGGTAACAATGAGCAGTTCTTC. Protein: CASSYLGLAGAGNNEQFF.

The chain recombines TRBV10-3 with TRBJ2-2, with D possibly matching TRBD2 (6 bases). CDR1 is ENHRY and CDR2 is SYGVKD in the germline V gene. The CDR3 is made up of 19 amino acids. V was clipped by 2 bases and J by 1 base, with 20 bases between them. CDR3 sequence: CAISEHRTGDFGNTGELFF. In nucleotides, the CDR3 is TGTGCCATCAGTGAGCATAGGACGGGGGACTTCGGGAACACCGGGGAGCTGTTTTTT.

The chain uses TRBV28 and TRBJ1-5; D is unresolved. The CDR3 is made up of 15 amino acids. V shed 5 bases and J shed 0 bases, with 11 bases lying between them. Germline CDR1 MDHEN, CDR2 SYDVKM. CDR3 DNA: TGTGCCAGCAGTCAAAGACCCCTTAGCAATCAGCCCCAGCATTTT. This codes for CASSQRPLSNQPQHF.

This chain joins TRBV24-1 and TRBJ2-7; no firm D call. Germline CDR1 is KGHDR and CDR2 is SFDVKD. V lost 1 base and J 0 bases, leaving 12 bases between the germline ends. This CDR3 region has 16 residues. CDR3 coding DNA: TGTGCCACCAGTGATTTCGGCGGTTCCTACTCCTACGAGCAGTACTTC. Its translation: CATSDFGGSYSYEQYF.

This clonotype was seen only a few times. V is TRBV30 and J is TRBJ2-3, with 11 bases identical to TRBD2. The V gene's germline CDR1 is GTSNPN and CDR2 SVGIG (reference sequence). The J segment lost 14 bases and the V segment lost 5 bases, leaving 18 bases of the junction unmatched. The CDR3 runs to 15 residues. The DNA of the CDR3 is TGTGCCTGGGAGGGACTAGCGGCGTCCGTTTCGTTCCGGTATTTT. Protein product: CAWEGLAASVSFRYF.

The chain recombines TRBV7-9 with TRBJ2-1; 8 bases line up with TRBD1. The CDR3 sequence is 16 residues long. The trim removed 4 bases at V and 4 bases at J, leaving 9 bases unmatched. Germline V CDR1 and CDR2: SEHNR, FQNEAQ (reference sequence). CDR3 in DNA: TGTGCCAGCAGCTCCCCCGGGACAGGATATTACAATGAGCAGTTCTTC. Encoded protein: CASSSPGTGYYNEQFF.

The chain combines TRBV12-3 or TRBV12-4 with TRBJ2-1; D remains ambiguous. V lost 7 bases, J lost 10 bases, and 11 bases lay in between. The CDR3 is 11 amino acids. CDR3 region: CASTTNGEQFF. The CDR3, as DNA: TGTGCCAGCACCACCAACGGCGAGCAGTTCTTC.

The chain combines TRBV4-2 with TRBJ1-6; 7 bases map to TRBD1. This CDR3 has 15 amino acids. Germline CDR1 reads LGHNA; CDR2 reads YNFKEQ. Unmatched junction bases numbered 8, after V lost 4 bases and J lost 8 bases. The CDR3 bases are TGTGCCAGCAGCCTCGCCCGGGACAGAGATTCACCCCTCCACTTT. This sequence encodes CASSLARDRDSPLHF.

This clonotype was picked up a small number of times. J is TRBJ2-1 and V is TRBV19; a possible D gene is TRBD2 (6 bases). Germline CDR1 LNHDA, CDR2 SQIVND (reference sequence). The CDR3 length is 14 residues. Trimming took 4 bases from V and 9 from J, leaving 16 bases between them. CDR3 DNA sequence: TGTGCCAGTAGTACTCTCCGGGACTCGCGTGAGCAGTTCTTC. Translated, it gives CASSTLRDSREQFF. Supplemented by reference TRBV19 and TRBJ2-1, the full variable domain reads DGGITQSPKYLFRKEGQNVTLSCEQNLNHDAMYWYRQDPGQGLRLIYYSQIVNDFQKGDIAEGYSVSREKKESFPLTVTSAQKNPTAFYLCASSTLRDSREQFFGPGTRLTVL.

The V call is TRBV7-9, the J call TRBJ2-7, with a tentative D call TRBD2 (6 bases). V lost 4 bases, J lost 3 bases, and 19 bases lay in between. Germline CDR1 is SEHNR and CDR2 is FQNEAQ (reference sequence). The CDR3 has 16 residues. The CDR3 loop reads CASSSARGDFFYEQYF. The DNA of the CDR3 is TGTGCCAGCAGCTCGGCGCGAGGGGACTTCTTCTACGAGCAGTACTTC.

This clonotype was counted a single time. The chain is built from TRBV10-3 and TRBJ2-5; D possibly uses TRBD1 or TRBD2 (5 bases each). The ends were cut back, 2 bases at V and 0 bases at J, with 13 bases in the middle. Germline V CDR1 and CDR2: ENHRY, SYGVKD. The CDR3 consists of 16 residues. CDR3 sequence (DNA): TGTGCCATCAGTGAGGAGGGGCGCGGGTACCAAGAGACCCAGTACTTC. Translating gives CAISEEGRGYQETQYF.

A few counts support this clonotype. V and J are TRBV7-8 and TRBJ2-1, with D perhaps given as TRBD1 or TRBD2 (6 bases each). Germline V CDR1 and CDR2: SGHVS, FQNEAQ. The CDR3 sequence is 16 residues long. V lost 5 bases and J 2 bases, leaving 16 bases between the germline ends. The CDR3 is CASSHPGANPYNEQFF. The CDR3 nucleotides are TGTGCCAGCAGCCATCCGGGGGCAAACCCCTACAATGAGCAGTTCTTC.

This clonotype was seen only a few times. It may be a read error: a sequence one base away is much more abundant. The chain employs TRBV3-1 and TRBJ1-5; 8 nucleotides agree with TRBD1. Per germline, CDR1 LGHDT and CDR2 YNNKEL (reference sequence). The CDR3 consists of 15 residues. Trimming cost V 1 base and J 1 base; bases outside gene matches: 0. DNA for the CDR3: TGTGCCAGCAGCCAAGGGACAGGGAGCAATCAGCCCCAGCATTTT. This sequence encodes CASSQGTGSNQPQHF.

V is TRBV6-1 and J is TRBJ1-6; maybe TRBD1 (6 bases). This CDR3 contains 15 residues. With 2 bases removed from V and 9 bases from J, the gap between germline ends came to 14 bases. Looked up from germline, CDR1 is MNHNS and CDR2 is SASEGT. In DNA form, the CDR3 reads TGTGCCAGCAGTGAAACTCGCCCCAGGGGTTCACCCCTCCACTTT. Translation: CASSETRPRGSPLHF.

The rearrangement links TRBV3-1 to TRBJ2-5; D gene uncertain. This CDR3 comprises 14 residues. V lost 3 bases to trimming and J lost 1 base, with 9 bases between them. The V gene's germline CDR1 is LGHDT and CDR2 YNNKEL (reference sequence). The CDR3 protein is CASSHLHLQETQYF. CDR3 in DNA: TGTGCCAGCAGCCATTTACATCTCCAAGAGACCCAGTACTTC.

This clonotype appeared a few times. The V call is TRBV10-3, the J call TRBJ2-1, with D possibly TRBD2 on 6 matching bases. Germline CDR1 and CDR2: ENHRY and SYGVKD. Trimming stripped 5 bases from V and 3 bases from J, with 17 bases between. The CDR3 totals 16 residues. CDR3 sequence: CAISTPRETIYNEQFF. Written as DNA, the CDR3 is TGTGCCATCAGTACCCCCCGGGAGACCATCTACAATGAGCAGTTCTTC.

The J gene is TRBJ1-6, the V gene TRBV9, with D uncertain. Germline V gene lookup returns CDR1 SGDLS and CDR2 YYNGEE. There are 12 residues in the CDR3. V shed 3 bases and J shed 12 bases, with 10 bases lying between them. In DNA, the CDR3 is TGTGCCAGCAGCGGCGGGTTTAGACCCCTCCACTTT. As protein: CASSGGFRPLHF. Combining the CDR3 with reference TRBV9 and TRBJ1-6 gives the whole variable domain DSGVTQTPKHLITATGQRVTLRCSPRSGDLSVYWYQQSLDQGLQFLIQYYNGEERAKGNILERFSAQQFPDLHSELNLSSLELGDSALYFCASSGGFRPLHFGNGTRLTVT.

This clonotype was observed many times. The gene calls are TRBV11-2 and TRBJ1-2; D remains unclear. CDR3 length: 13 residues. Trimming pared 5 bases from V and 4 bases from J, leaving 11 bases between. Germline lookup yields CDR1 SGHAT and CDR2 FQNNGV. The DNA for the CDR3 is TGTGCCAGCAGCCACCTTGGGATCTATGGCTACACCTTC. Translating gives CASSHLGIYGYTF.

This sequence joins TRBV12-3 or TRBV12-4 and TRBJ2-7; possibly TRBD2 for D (6 bases). Trimming removed 5 bases from V and 2 bases from J, with 10 bases in between. This CDR3 region has 13 residues. CDR3 DNA sequence: TGTGCCAGCAGTAGGACTATCCCCTACGAGCAGTACTTC. Translating it yields CASSRTIPYEQYF.

V is TRBV7-9 and J is TRBJ2-2; D is perhaps TRBD2 (5 bases). Trimming removed 3 bases from V and 6 bases from J, with 14 bases in between. Germline V gene sequence: CDR1 SEHNR, CDR2 FQNEAQ (reference sequence). This CDR3 has 15 residues. Written as DNA, the CDR3 is TGTGCCAGCAGCTTCCCCTGGCGAGCGGCCGGGGAGCTGTTTTTT. Protein sequence: CASSFPWRAAGELFF.

This clonotype was seen a few times. The chain recombines TRBV4-3 with TRBJ2-1, with 13 bases lining up with TRBD2. The CDR3 runs 15 residues. V shed 4 bases and J 9 bases; nucleotides not matched to a gene: 6. Germline V gene data show CDR1 as LGHNA and CDR2 as YSLEER. CDR3 loop: CASSPRTSGSLEQFF. CDR3 nucleotide sequence: TGCGCCAGCAGCCCTAGGACTAGCGGGAGTCTTGAGCAGTTCTTC.

The rearrangement links TRBV5-1 to TRBJ2-5; the match to TRBD2 covers 10 bases. Per the germline V gene, CDR1 is SGHRS and CDR2 is YFSETQ. V shed 4 bases, J shed 3 bases, and the junction held 12 bases outside the gene matches. The CDR3 is 17 residues long. CDR3 nucleotides: TGCGCCAGCAGCCCCGTAGCGGGGGGTACTCGGAAAGAGACCCAGTACTTC. Translating gives CASSPVAGGTRKETQYF.

This clonotype was seen repeatedly, ten times or more. This sequence joins TRBV28 and TRBJ2-7; unclear D gene. V gave up 6 bases and J gave up 9 bases, with 15 bases separating them. Germline values: CDR1 MDHEN, CDR2 SYDVKM. CDR3 size: 12 residues. This chain's CDR3 is CASSSPSAVQYF. The DNA of the CDR3 is TGTGCCAGCAGCTCGCCCTCGGCGGTGCAGTACTTC.

DNA for the CDR3: TGCAGTGCTAGAGATCTCTCGGGGAGAGAGTATTATGGCTACACCTTC. It translates to CSARDLSGREYYGYTF. The chain combines TRBV20-1 with TRBJ1-2; D is uncertain. This CDR3 comprises 16 residues. V was shortened by 0 bases and J by 5 bases, with 19 bases between the two germline ends. The germline CDR1 and CDR2 sequences are DFQATT and SNEGSKA (reference sequence).

This clonotype was seen a few times. DNA of the CDR3: TGCAGTGCTAGTGGGGGAAACACCATATATTTT. Its translation is CSASGGNTIYF. The rearrangement links TRBV20-1 to TRBJ1-3; D unresolved. CDR3 length: 11 amino acids. Looked up from germline, CDR1 is DFQATT and CDR2 is SNEGSKA (reference sequence). V lost 3 bases to trimming and J lost 4 bases, with 4 bases between them.

This clonotype was recorded a few times. J is TRBJ2-3 and V is TRBV29-1; D might be TRBD2 (5 bases). The CDR3 is 15 amino acids. Germline CDR1 reads SQVTM; CDR2 reads ANQGSEA. Trimming took 0 bases from V and 2 from J, leaving 12 bases between them. DNA for the CDR3: TGCAGCGTTGAAGACGGTCTAGCAACCACAGATACGCAGTATTTT. Amino acid sequence: CSVEDGLATTDTQYF.